The present entry profiles one TCR beta chain with its context. Its antigen remains unknown. This sample stems from a study of T cells in Graves' hyperthyroidism and ophthalmopathy. Findings of the study overall: Stable hyperthyroidism and ophthalmopathy were separated using 13 V-J signatures.

Pregnant or lactating patients were excluded, as were those with uncontrolled infection or other autoimmune disease. Amplification targeted TCR beta CDR3 regions from RNA transcripts. The HTBI primer set served for first-round RT-PCR of the TCR CDR3. TCRdb fed the multiplex PCR reads into MiXCR, producing one record per CDR3 protein. There are about half a million distinct CDR3 sequences in the sample; around 22% occur only once, and about 11% lies in the top ten. The sequence was collected from a woman younger than 45 with Graves' ophthalmopathy. Sequencing input: blood.

The CDR3 loop reads CASSGLAGFSSYEQYF. The CDR3 DNA reads as TGTGCCAGCTCGGGACTAGCGGGGTTTAGCTCCTACGAGCAGTACTTC. The V gene is TRBV19, the J gene TRBJ2-7; the match to TRBD2 covers 13 bases. This CDR3 region has 16 residues. V dropped 9 bases and J dropped 0; count of bases not matched to a gene: 8. The V gene's germline CDR1 is LNHDA and CDR2 SQIVND (reference sequence).